This T cell receptor beta chain was sequenced in a study of T cell clonality in common variable immunodeficiency. On this clone: Its antigen is unidentified. The read terminates 3 residues ahead of where the CDR3 ends, so the germline J gene completes it.

Using immunoSEQ multiplex PCR, the repertoire was profiled, and TCRdb retains in-frame clones only, with some absent. The specimen gives approximately 24,000 clones without singletons; the ten biggest hold roughly 9.6%. Overall study results and limits: Shared TCRbeta clones were fewer between CVID subjects than controls. Fewer deletions and N-nucleotide insertions were reportedly seen in common variable immunodeficiency TCR beta sequences. The cause of increased CVID clonality remains unclear without subpopulation sequencing.

Deletions cut 5 bases from V and 1 base from J, with 6 bases between. CDR3 size: 13 residues. Per germline, CDR1 MNHEY and CDR2 SVGEGT. Specimen: peripheral blood mononuclear cells. This clonotype was sampled from a human donor with common variable immunodeficiency. The chain is built from TRBV6-2 or TRBV6-3 and TRBJ1-5; D gene unclear. The sequenced part of the CDR3 DNA is TGTGCCAGCAGTGATAGAAGCAATCAGCCC. This codes for CASSDRSNQP. The full-length CDR3 reads as CASSDRSNQPQHF.